A selection of T cell receptor beta chains follows, all from one sample in a study of cytomegalovirus exposure and HLA in healthy donors. Measured with immunoSEQ multiplex PCR; TCRdb has only the in-frame clones, and not every one. The data show about 110,000 clones, about two thirds seen once. Input material: PBMCs. The origin of the receptors is a female donor in good health and CMV-seronegative. Each CDR3 is given with its conserved first and last residue. The order of the fields is V gene, J gene, clone size, D gene, CDR3 protein, CDR3 DNA. A D gene is named only where the DNA matches it firmly. Some rows have no size entry. The others give once, few or many, or a class for an expanded clone.

v_call: TRBV5-1; j_call: TRBJ2-7; clone_size: NA; d_call: NA; cdr3_aa: CASTSRPGSSYEQYF; cdr3_nt: TGCGCCAGCACGTCACGCCCCGGTTCCTCCTACGAGCAGTACTTC
v_call: TRBV7-9; j_call: TRBJ2-1; clone_size: NA; d_call: TRBD2; cdr3_aa: CASSEGRGSSYNEQFF; cdr3_nt: TGTGCCAGCAGTGAAGGACGCGGGAGCTCCTACAATGAGCAGTTCTTC
v_call: TRBV2; j_call: TRBJ2-7; clone_size: NA; d_call: NA; cdr3_aa: CASSRSSYEQYF; cdr3_nt: TGTGCCAGCAGCCGGTCCTCCTACGAGCAGTACTTC
v_call: TRBV4-2; j_call: TRBJ2-6; clone_size: NA; d_call: TRBD2; cdr3_aa: CASSQPGTRESGANVLTF; cdr3_nt: TGTGCCAGCAGCCAACCTGGGACTAGGGAATCTGGGGCCAACGTCCTGACTTTC
v_call: TRBV9; j_call: TRBJ2-3; clone_size: NA; d_call: NA; cdr3_aa: CASSPHGGPPYF; cdr3_nt: TGTGCCAGCAGCCCTCATGGCGGCCCCCCGTATTTT
v_call: TRBV11-3; j_call: TRBJ2-3; clone_size: NA; d_call: NA; cdr3_aa: CASSLGLTDTQYF; cdr3_nt: TGTGCCAGCAGCTTAGGACTCACAGATACGCAGTATTTT
v_call: TRBV9; j_call: TRBJ1-1; clone_size: many; d_call: TRBD1; cdr3_aa: CASSVGQGTEAFF; cdr3_nt: TGTGCCAGCAGCGTAGGACAGGGCACTGAAGCTTTCTTT
v_call: TRBV7-9; j_call: TRBJ1-2; clone_size: NA; d_call: TRBD1; cdr3_aa: CASSSLSGTGHGYGYTF; cdr3_nt: TGTGCCAGCAGCTCCTTATCCGGGACAGGGCATGGCTATGGCTACACCTTC
v_call: TRBV19; j_call: TRBJ2-1; clone_size: NA; d_call: TRBD1; cdr3_aa: CASRDRGNEQFF; cdr3_nt: TGTGCCAGTCGGGACAGGGGAAATGAGCAGTTCTTC
v_call: TRBV15; j_call: TRBJ1-5; clone_size: once; d_call: NA; cdr3_aa: CATSKGRSGNQPQHF; cdr3_nt: TGTGCCACCAGTAAGGGGCGGAGTGGCAATCAGCCCCAGCATTTT
v_call: TRBV5-1; j_call: TRBJ1-1; clone_size: NA; d_call: NA; cdr3_aa: CATTEMNTEAFF; cdr3_nt: TGCGCCACTACAGAAATGAACACTGAAGCTTTCTTT
v_call: TRBV7-9; j_call: TRBJ2-7; clone_size: few; d_call: NA; cdr3_aa: CASSLGAGDYEQYF; cdr3_nt: TGTGCCAGCAGCTTAGGGGCAGGGGACTACGAGCAGTACTTC
v_call: TRBV5-4; j_call: TRBJ2-2; clone_size: few; d_call: NA; cdr3_aa: CASSLAGGSTITGELFF; cdr3_nt: TGTGCCAGCAGCTTGGCAGGAGGTTCTACTATCACCGGGGAGCTGTTTTTT
v_call: TRBV9; j_call: TRBJ2-3; clone_size: NA; d_call: NA; cdr3_aa: CASSARGDTQYF; cdr3_nt: TGTGCCAGCAGCGCCCGAGGGGATACGCAGTATTTT
v_call: TRBV11-2; j_call: TRBJ2-7; clone_size: NA; d_call: TRBD2; cdr3_aa: CASSLVAGGPSEQYF; cdr3_nt: TGTGCCAGCAGCTTAGTAGCGGGAGGGCCCAGCGAGCAGTACTTC
v_call: TRBV10-1; j_call: TRBJ1-1; clone_size: few; d_call: NA; cdr3_aa: CASSLDSNTEAFF; cdr3_nt: TGCGCCAGCAGCCTGGACAGTAACACTGAAGCTTTCTTT
v_call: TRBV29-1; j_call: TRBJ1-1; clone_size: NA; d_call: NA; cdr3_aa: CSVEGRQSRGLTFF; cdr3_nt: TGCAGCGTTGAAGGACGGCAAAGTAGGGGGTTAACTTTCTTT
v_call: TRBV2; j_call: TRBJ1-5; clone_size: NA; d_call: NA; cdr3_aa: CASSEEVTAVGNQPQHF; cdr3_nt: TGTGCCAGCAGTGAAGAGGTGACGGCGGTTGGCAATCAGCCCCAGCATTTT
v_call: TRBV7-6; j_call: TRBJ2-5; clone_size: NA; d_call: TRBD2; cdr3_aa: CASSPRHVLAGKETQYF; cdr3_nt: TGTGCCAGCAGCCCCCGGCACGTGCTAGCGGGAAAGGAGACCCAGTACTTC
v_call: TRBV11-2; j_call: TRBJ2-1; clone_size: NA; d_call: TRBD2; cdr3_aa: CASSPYPSSGSSNEQFF; cdr3_nt: TGTGCCAGCAGCCCTTACCCCTCTAGCGGGAGTAGTAATGAGCAGTTCTTC
v_call: TRBV9; j_call: TRBJ2-7; clone_size: few; d_call: TRBD2; cdr3_aa: CASTPGLAGPYEQYF; cdr3_nt: TGTGCCAGCACCCCGGGACTAGCGGGACCCTACGAGCAGTACTTC
v_call: TRBV29-1; j_call: TRBJ1-1; clone_size: NA; d_call: NA; cdr3_aa: CSVFPTGNTEAFF; cdr3_nt: TGCAGCGTTTTTCCGACAGGGAACACTGAAGCTTTCTTT
v_call: TRBV29-1; j_call: TRBJ2-7; clone_size: few; d_call: TRBD2; cdr3_aa: CSVLSRASGTYEQYF; cdr3_nt: TGCAGCGTTTTAAGCAGGGCTAGCGGGACCTACGAGCAGTACTTC
v_call: TRBV19; j_call: TRBJ2-1; clone_size: once; d_call: TRBD2; cdr3_aa: CASTMIAGTYNEQFF; cdr3_nt: TGTGCCAGTACCATGATAGCGGGGACCTACAATGAGCAGTTCTTC
v_call: TRBV28; j_call: TRBJ1-1; clone_size: NA; d_call: NA; cdr3_aa: CASSLRSGPPEAFF; cdr3_nt: TGTGCCAGCAGTTTAAGGTCAGGCCCCCCTGAAGCTTTCTTT
v_call: TRBV5-1; j_call: TRBJ2-1; clone_size: NA; d_call: TRBD1; cdr3_aa: CASSHGDRAGNEQFF; cdr3_nt: TGCGCCAGCAGCCATGGGGACAGGGCCGGCAATGAGCAGTTCTTC
v_call: TRBV7-9; j_call: TRBJ2-7; clone_size: NA; d_call: TRBD2; cdr3_aa: CASSLAGGLASYEQYF; cdr3_nt: TGTGCCAGCAGCTTAGCTGGGGGACTAGCCTCCTACGAGCAGTACTTC
v_call: TRBV19; j_call: TRBJ2-5; clone_size: NA; d_call: NA; cdr3_aa: CASSKTGQETQYF; cdr3_nt: TGTGCCAGTAGTAAGACAGGCCAAGAGACCCAGTACTTC
v_call: TRBV11-2; j_call: TRBJ2-1; clone_size: NA; d_call: TRBD2; cdr3_aa: CASSLRREVGFF; cdr3_nt: TGTGCCAGCAGCTTGAGGCGGGAGGTCGGCTTCTTC
v_call: TRBV7-2; j_call: TRBJ2-7; clone_size: few; d_call: NA; cdr3_aa: CASSLFNGEQYF; cdr3_nt: TGTGCCAGCAGCTTATTTAACGGCGAGCAGTACTTC
v_call: TRBV11-3; j_call: TRBJ1-2; clone_size: NA; d_call: TRBD1; cdr3_aa: CASSSQGAEATNYGYTF; cdr3_nt: TGTGCCAGCAGCTCACAGGGGGCCGAAGCCACTAACTATGGCTACACCTTC
v_call: TRBV30; j_call: TRBJ1-2; clone_size: NA; d_call: TRBD1; cdr3_aa: CAWNRDRGQRGYTF; cdr3_nt: TGTGCCTGGAATCGGGACAGGGGACAACGAGGCTACACCTTC
v_call: TRBV9; j_call: TRBJ1-2; clone_size: NA; d_call: NA; cdr3_aa: CASSVAGYGYTF; cdr3_nt: TGTGCCAGCAGCGTAGCGGGGTATGGCTACACCTTC
v_call: TRBV10-2; j_call: TRBJ2-7; clone_size: NA; d_call: NA; cdr3_aa: CAMGREAGTAYEQYF; cdr3_nt: TGCGCCATGGGGAGAGAGGCGGGAACGGCCTACGAGCAGTACTTC
v_call: TRBV6-6; j_call: TRBJ2-7; clone_size: few; d_call: NA; cdr3_aa: CASSYPDSPYEQYF; cdr3_nt: TGTGCCAGCAGTTACCCGGACAGTCCATACGAGCAGTACTTC
v_call: TRBV11-2; j_call: TRBJ2-3; clone_size: NA; d_call: TRBD2; cdr3_aa: CASSLATGRPPDTQYF; cdr3_nt: TGTGCCAGCAGCTTAGCGACCGGGAGGCCACCGGATACGCAGTATTTT
v_call: TRBV6-6; j_call: TRBJ1-2; clone_size: NA; d_call: TRBD1; cdr3_aa: CASSYSSGGDGYTF; cdr3_nt: TGTGCCAGCAGTTACTCGTCAGGGGGTGACGGCTACACCTTC
v_call: TRBV27; j_call: TRBJ1-2; clone_size: few; d_call: NA; cdr3_aa: CASSPTGVGGYGYTF; cdr3_nt: TGTGCCAGCAGCCCCACCGGCGTGGGGGGCTATGGCTACACCTTC
v_call: TRBV19; j_call: TRBJ2-3; clone_size: NA; d_call: NA; cdr3_aa: CASSIESRGTDTQYF; cdr3_nt: TGTGCCAGTAGTATAGAGTCGAGGGGCACAGATACGCAGTATTTT
v_call: TRBV28; j_call: TRBJ1-1; clone_size: NA; d_call: TRBD1; cdr3_aa: CASSLGFGTVNTEAFF; cdr3_nt: TGTGCCAGCAGTTTGGGATTTGGGACAGTGAACACTGAAGCTTTCTTT
v_call: TRBV12-5; j_call: TRBJ2-1; clone_size: NA; d_call: TRBD1; cdr3_aa: CASARDSSYNEQFF; cdr3_nt: TGTGCTAGTGCCCGGGACAGCTCCTACAATGAGCAGTTCTTC
v_call: TRBV19; j_call: TRBJ1-4; clone_size: NA; d_call: TRBD1; cdr3_aa: CASTSTGRNEKLFF; cdr3_nt: TGTGCCAGTACCTCGACAGGGAGAAATGAAAAACTGTTTTTT
v_call: TRBV7-9; j_call: TRBJ2-1; clone_size: NA; d_call: TRBD2; cdr3_aa: CSSSSRLAGDNEQFF; cdr3_nt: TGTTCCAGCAGCTCCCGACTAGCGGGTGACAATGAGCAGTTCTTC
v_call: TRBV18; j_call: TRBJ2-7; clone_size: NA; d_call: NA; cdr3_aa: CASSPGGSYEQYF; cdr3_nt: TGTGCCAGCTCGCCAGGGGGGTCCTACGAGCAGTACTTC
v_call: TRBV5-1; j_call: TRBJ2-7; clone_size: NA; d_call: NA; cdr3_aa: CASSAYRGGNEQYF; cdr3_nt: TGCGCCAGCAGCGCCTACAGGGGAGGCAACGAGCAGTACTTC